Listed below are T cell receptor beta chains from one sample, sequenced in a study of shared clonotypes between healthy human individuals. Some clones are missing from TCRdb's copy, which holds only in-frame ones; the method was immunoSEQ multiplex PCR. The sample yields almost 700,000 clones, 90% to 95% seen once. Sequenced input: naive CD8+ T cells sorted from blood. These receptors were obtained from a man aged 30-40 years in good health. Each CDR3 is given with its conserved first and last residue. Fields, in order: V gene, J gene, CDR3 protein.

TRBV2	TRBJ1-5	CASRDLRTGALQPQHF
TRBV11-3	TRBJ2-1	CASSLGGSGSGLLGNEQFF
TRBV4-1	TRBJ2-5	CASSQGGLAGAETQYF
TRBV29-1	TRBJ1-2	CSVVPASLQLGSYGYTF
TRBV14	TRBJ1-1	CASSQGQNTEAFF
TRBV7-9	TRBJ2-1	CASSLEPGLAGYEQFF
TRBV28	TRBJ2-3	CASTLAVAGVGDTQYF
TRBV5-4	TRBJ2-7	CASSVRDSSYEQYF
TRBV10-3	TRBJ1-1	CAITGGGAGNTEAFF
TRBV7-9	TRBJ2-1	CASSADRGISPEQFF
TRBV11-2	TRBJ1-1	CASSFLSSTEAFF
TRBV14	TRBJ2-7	CASSDSYYEQYF
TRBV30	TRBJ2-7	CAWSLGGYSYEQYF
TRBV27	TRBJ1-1	CASSPRQFSRAFF
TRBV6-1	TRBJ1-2	CASSGVAGVDYGYTF
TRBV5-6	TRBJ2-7	CASHTGRAGEQYF
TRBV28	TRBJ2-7	CASSFLVRDPSYEQYF
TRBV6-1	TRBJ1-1	CASSEQVTKRNTEAFF
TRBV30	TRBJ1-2	CAWRHWSRGYGYTF
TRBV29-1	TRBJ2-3	CSTSDGLGNTQYF
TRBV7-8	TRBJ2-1	CASSLFGQGADEQFF
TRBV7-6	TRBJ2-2	CASSLAGSTGELFF
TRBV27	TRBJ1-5	CASRRTNTGGRQPQHF